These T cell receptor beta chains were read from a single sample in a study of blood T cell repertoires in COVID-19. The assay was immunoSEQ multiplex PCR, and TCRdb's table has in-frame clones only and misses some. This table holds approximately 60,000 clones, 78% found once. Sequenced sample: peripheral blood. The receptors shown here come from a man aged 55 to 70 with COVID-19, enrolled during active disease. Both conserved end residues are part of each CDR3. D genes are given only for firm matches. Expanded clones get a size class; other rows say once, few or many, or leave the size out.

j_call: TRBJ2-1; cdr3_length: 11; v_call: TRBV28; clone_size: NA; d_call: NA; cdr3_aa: CASSSMGATFF; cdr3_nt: TGTGCCAGCAGTTCGATGGGGGCGACATTCTTC
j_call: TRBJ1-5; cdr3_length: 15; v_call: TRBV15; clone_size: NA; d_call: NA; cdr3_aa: CATSRAGTPNQPQHF; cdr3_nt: TGTGCCACCAGCAGGGCAGGGACACCGAATCAGCCCCAGCATTTT
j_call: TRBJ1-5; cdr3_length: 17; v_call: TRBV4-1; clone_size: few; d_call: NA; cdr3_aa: CASSQDGGTRGDQPQHF; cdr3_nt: TGCGCCAGCAGCCAAGATGGGGGGACCCGGGGTGACCAGCCCCAGCATTTT
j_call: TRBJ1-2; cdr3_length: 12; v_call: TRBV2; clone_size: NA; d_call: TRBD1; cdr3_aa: CAGDRGGYGYTF; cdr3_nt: TGTGCCGGCGACAGGGGAGGGTATGGCTACACCTTC
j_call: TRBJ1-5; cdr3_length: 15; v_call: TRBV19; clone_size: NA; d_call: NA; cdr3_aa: CASSERGGNNQPQHF; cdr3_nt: TGTGCCAGTAGCGAGAGGGGGGGGAACAATCAGCCCCAGCATTTT
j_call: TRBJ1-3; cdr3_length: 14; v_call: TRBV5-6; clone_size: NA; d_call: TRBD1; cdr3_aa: CASSPTGTGNTIYF; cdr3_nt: TGTGCCAGCAGCCCGACAGGGACTGGAAACACCATATATTTT
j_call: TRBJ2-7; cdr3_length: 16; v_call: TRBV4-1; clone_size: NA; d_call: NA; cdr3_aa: CASSQEGGRGRDEQYF; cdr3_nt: TGCGCCAGCAGCCAAGAAGGCGGCAGGGGTCGGGACGAGCAGTACTTC
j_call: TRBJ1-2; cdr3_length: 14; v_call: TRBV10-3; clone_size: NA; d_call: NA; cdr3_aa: CAISESGNNYGYTF; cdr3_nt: TGTGCCATCAGTGAGAGCGGGAATAACTATGGCTACACCTTC
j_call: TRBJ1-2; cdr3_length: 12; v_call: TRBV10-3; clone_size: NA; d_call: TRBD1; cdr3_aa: CATSGGNYGYTF; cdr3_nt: TGTGCCACTTCAGGGGGGAACTATGGCTACACCTTC
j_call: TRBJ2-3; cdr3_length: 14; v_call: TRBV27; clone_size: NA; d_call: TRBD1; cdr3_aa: CASSPRQGADTQYF; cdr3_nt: TGTGCCAGCAGTCCCCGACAGGGAGCAGATACGCAGTATTTT
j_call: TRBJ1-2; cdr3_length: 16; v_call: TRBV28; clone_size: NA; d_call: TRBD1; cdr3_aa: CASSLPRQGVFYGYTF; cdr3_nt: TGTGCCAGCAGTTTACCTAGACAGGGTGTTTTCTATGGCTACACCTTC
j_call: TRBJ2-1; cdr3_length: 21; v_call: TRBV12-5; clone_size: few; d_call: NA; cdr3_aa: CASGLVRIGLRERSSYNEQFF; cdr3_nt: TGTGCTAGTGGTTTGGTACGGATCGGATTGAGGGAGAGGAGCTCCTACAATGAGCAGTTCTTC
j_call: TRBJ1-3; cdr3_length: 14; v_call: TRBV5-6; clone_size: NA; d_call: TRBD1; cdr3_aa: CASSGQGGGNTIYF; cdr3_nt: TGTGCCAGCAGCGGACAGGGTGGTGGAAACACCATATATTTT
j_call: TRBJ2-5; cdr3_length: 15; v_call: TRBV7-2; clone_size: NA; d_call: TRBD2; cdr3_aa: CASSLSLAGAETQYF; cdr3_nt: TGTGCCAGCAGCTTAAGTCTAGCGGGAGCAGAGACCCAGTACTTC
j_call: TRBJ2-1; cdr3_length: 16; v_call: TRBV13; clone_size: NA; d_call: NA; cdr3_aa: CASSSRWTEVYNEQFF; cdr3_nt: TGTGCCAGCAGCTCTAGATGGACAGAGGTATACAATGAGCAGTTCTTC
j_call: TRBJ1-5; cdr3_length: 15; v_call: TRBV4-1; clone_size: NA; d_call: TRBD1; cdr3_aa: CASSPGQGARQPQHF; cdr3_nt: TGCGCCAGCAGCCCGGGACAGGGGGCCAGACAGCCCCAGCATTTT
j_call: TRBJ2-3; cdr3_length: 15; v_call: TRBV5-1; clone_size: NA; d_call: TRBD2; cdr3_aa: CASSFRGGAADTQYF; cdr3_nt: TGCGCCAGCAGCTTCCGCGGGGGGGCCGCAGATACGCAGTATTTT
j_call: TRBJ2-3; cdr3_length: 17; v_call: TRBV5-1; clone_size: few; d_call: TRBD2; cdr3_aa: CASSLGTSGVNTDTQYF; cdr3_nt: TGCGCCAGCAGCTTAGGGACTAGCGGAGTGAACACAGATACGCAGTATTTT
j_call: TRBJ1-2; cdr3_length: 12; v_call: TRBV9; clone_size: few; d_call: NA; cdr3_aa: CASSLGSWGYTF; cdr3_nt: TGTGCCAGCAGCTTGGGCTCCTGGGGCTACACCTTC
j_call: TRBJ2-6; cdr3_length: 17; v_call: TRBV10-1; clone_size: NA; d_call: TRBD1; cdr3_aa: CASSEWDRGFGANVLTF; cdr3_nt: TGCGCCAGCAGTGAGTGGGACAGGGGGTTTGGGGCCAACGTCCTGACTTTC
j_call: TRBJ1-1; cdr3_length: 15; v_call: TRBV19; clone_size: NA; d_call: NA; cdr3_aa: CASSIDGQGNTEAFF; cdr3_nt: TGTGCCAGTAGTATAGACGGGCAGGGGAACACTGAAGCTTTCTTT
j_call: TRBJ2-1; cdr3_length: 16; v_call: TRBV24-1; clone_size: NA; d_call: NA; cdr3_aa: CATSDFGQGGGNEQFF; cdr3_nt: TGTGCCACCAGTGACTTTGGACAGGGCGGGGGAAATGAGCAGTTCTTC
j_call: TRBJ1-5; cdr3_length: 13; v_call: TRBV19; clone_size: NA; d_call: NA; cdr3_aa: CASNRQVNQPQHF; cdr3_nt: TGTGCCAGTAATCGGCAGGTGAATCAGCCCCAGCATTTT
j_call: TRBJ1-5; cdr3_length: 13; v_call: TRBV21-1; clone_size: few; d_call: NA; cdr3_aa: CDRDNISNQPQHF; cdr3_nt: TGCGACCGGGACAACATAAGCAATCAGCCCCAGCATTTT
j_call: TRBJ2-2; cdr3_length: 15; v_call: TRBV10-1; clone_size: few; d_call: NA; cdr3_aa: CASREGSTNTGELFF; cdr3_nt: TGCGCCAGCAGAGAAGGTAGCACGAACACCGGGGAGCTGTTTTTT
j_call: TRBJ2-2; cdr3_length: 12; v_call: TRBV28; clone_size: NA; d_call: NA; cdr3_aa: CASSLSTGELFF; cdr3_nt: TGTGCCAGCAGTCTAAGCACCGGGGAGCTGTTTTTT
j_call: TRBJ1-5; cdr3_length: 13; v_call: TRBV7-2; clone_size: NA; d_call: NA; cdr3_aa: CASSARGNQPQHF; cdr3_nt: TGTGCCAGCAGCGCACGGGGCAATCAGCCCCAGCATTTT
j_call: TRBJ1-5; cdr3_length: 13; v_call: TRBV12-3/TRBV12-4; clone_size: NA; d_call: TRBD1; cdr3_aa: CASSQTGVQPQHF; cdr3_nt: TGTGCCAGCAGCCAAACAGGGGTCCAGCCCCAGCATTTT
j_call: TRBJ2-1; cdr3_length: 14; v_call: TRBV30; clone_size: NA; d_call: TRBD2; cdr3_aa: CAWVRLAEVNEQFF; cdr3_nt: TGTGCCTGGGTAAGACTAGCGGAGGTCAATGAGCAGTTCTTC
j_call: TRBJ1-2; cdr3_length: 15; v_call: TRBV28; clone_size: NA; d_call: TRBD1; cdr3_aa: CASSPPSDRGNGYTF; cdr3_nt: TGTGCCAGCAGCCCTCCCTCGGACAGGGGGAATGGCTACACCTTC
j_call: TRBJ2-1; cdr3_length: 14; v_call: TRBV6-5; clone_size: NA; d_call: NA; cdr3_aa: CASSDWTENNEQFF; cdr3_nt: TGTGCCAGCAGCGACTGGACAGAGAACAATGAGCAGTTCTTC
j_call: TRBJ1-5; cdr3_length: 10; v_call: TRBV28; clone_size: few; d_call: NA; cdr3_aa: CASSFKPQHF; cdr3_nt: TGTGCCAGCAGTTTCAAGCCCCAGCATTTT
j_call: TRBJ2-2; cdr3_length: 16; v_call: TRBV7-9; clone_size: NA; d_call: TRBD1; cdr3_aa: CASSPNRGTGEAELFF; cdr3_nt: TGTGCCAGCAGCCCTAACCGCGGGACAGGGGAGGCGGAGCTGTTTTTT
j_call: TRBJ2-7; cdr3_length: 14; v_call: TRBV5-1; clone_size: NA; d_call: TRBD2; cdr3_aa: CASSSGTSGNEQYF; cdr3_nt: TGCGCCAGCAGCTCCGGGACTAGCGGGAACGAGCAGTACTTC
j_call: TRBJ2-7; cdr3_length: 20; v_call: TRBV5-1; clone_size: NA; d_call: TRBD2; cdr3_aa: CASSLRLLAGIRSQPYEQYF; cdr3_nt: TGCGCCAGCAGCCTACGACTATTAGCGGGAATACGTAGTCAACCTTACGAGCAGTACTTC
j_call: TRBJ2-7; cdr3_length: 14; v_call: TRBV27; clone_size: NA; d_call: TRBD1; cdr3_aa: CASSLDGTEYEQYF; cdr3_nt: TGTGCCAGCAGTTTGGACGGGACAGAGTACGAGCAGTACTTC
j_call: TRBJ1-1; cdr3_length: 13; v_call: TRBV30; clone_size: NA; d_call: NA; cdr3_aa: CAWSSTANTEAFF; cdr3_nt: TGTGCCTGGAGTTCGACAGCGAACACTGAAGCTTTCTTT
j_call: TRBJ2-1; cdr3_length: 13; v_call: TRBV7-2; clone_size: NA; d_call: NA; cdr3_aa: CASSFGGGDEQFF; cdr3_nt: TGTGCCAGCAGCTTCGGCGGAGGGGACGAGCAGTTCTTC
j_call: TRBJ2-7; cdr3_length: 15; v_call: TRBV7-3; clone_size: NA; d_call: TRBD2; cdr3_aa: CASSTGLAGAGEQYF; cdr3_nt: TGTGCCAGCAGCACAGGACTAGCGGGAGCCGGCGAGCAGTACTTC
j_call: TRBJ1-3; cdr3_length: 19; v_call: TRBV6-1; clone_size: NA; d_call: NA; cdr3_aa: CASSENSVLQGRSGNTIYF; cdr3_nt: TGTGCCAGCAGTGAAAACTCGGTTCTCCAGGGGCGCTCTGGAAACACCATATATTTT
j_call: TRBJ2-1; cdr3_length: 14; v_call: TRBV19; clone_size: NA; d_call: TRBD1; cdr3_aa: CASSIGQGPFEQFF; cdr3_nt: TGTGCCAGTAGTATAGGACAGGGGCCCTTTGAGCAGTTCTTC
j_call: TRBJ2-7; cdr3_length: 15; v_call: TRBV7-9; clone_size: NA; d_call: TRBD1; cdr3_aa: CASSPSTGEMIEQYF; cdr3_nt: TGTGCCAGCAGCCCATCGACAGGGGAAATGATCGAGCAGTACTTC
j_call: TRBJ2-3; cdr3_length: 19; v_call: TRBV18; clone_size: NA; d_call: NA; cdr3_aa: CASSPGDRSVDASTDTQYF; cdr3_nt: TGTGCCAGCTCACCAGGAGACAGGTCCGTCGACGCTAGCACAGATACGCAGTATTTT
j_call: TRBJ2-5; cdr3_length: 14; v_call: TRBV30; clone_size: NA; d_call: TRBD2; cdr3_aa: CAWRPAGGQETQYF; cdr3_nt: TGTGCCTGGAGGCCCGCGGGGGGACAAGAGACCCAGTACTTC
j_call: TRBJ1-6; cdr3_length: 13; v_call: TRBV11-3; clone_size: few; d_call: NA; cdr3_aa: CASSFPGNKALHF; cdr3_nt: TGTGCCAGCAGCTTCCCGGGAAACAAAGCCCTCCACTTT
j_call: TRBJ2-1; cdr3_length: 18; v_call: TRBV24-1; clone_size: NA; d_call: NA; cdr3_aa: CATSDRKLGRVQGNEQFF; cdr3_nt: TGTGCCACCAGTGACCGTAAGTTAGGGCGGGTTCAAGGCAATGAGCAGTTCTTC
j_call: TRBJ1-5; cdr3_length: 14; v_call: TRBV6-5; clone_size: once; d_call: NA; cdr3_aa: CASSSDRNYQPQHF; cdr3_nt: TGTGCCAGCAGTTCGGACAGAAATTATCAGCCCCAGCATTTT
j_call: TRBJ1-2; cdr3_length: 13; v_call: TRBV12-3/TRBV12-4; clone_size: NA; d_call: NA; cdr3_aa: CASTEQANYGYTF; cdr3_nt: TGTGCCAGCACCGAACAAGCTAACTATGGCTACACCTTC
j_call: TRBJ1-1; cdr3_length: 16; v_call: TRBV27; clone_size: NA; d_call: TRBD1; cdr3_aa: CASSPPGQRMNTEAFF; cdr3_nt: TGTGCCAGCAGTCCGCCGGGACAGAGGATGAACACTGAAGCTTTCTTT
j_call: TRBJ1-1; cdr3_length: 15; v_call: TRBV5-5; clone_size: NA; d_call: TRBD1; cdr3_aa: CASSLVGQMNTEAFF; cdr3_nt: TGTGCCAGCAGCTTGGTGGGACAGATGAACACTGAAGCTTTCTTT
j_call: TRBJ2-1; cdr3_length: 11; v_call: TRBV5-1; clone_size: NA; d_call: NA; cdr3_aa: CATQISNEQFF; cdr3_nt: TGCGCCACCCAAATTAGCAATGAGCAGTTCTTC
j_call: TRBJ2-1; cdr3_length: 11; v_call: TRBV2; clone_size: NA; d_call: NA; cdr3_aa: CASTGDREQFF; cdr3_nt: TGTGCCAGCACGGGGGATCGGGAGCAGTTCTTC
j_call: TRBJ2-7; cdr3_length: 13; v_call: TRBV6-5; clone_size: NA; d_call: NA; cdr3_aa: CATSPMFGLEQYF; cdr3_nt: TGTGCCACATCCCCTATGTTTGGGCTCGAGCAGTACTTC
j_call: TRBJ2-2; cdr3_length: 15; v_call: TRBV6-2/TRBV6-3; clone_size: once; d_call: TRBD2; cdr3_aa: CASSYRRGGSGELFF; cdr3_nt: TGTGCCAGCAGTTATCGGCGGGGGGGCTCCGGGGAGCTGTTTTTT